This T cell receptor (beta chain) appears in the sequencing data of a study of blood T cells in healthy people across ages. Study summary: When template switching was applied, about one barcoded beta molecule was captured per two T cells.

Combining a sample-barcoded 5' primer with a J-beta primer mix, a second PCR ran for roughly 7 to 11 cycles. Each cDNA molecule was tagged by a template-switch adaptor that had 12 random nucleotides. TCRdb fed the 5' RACE reads into MiXCR, producing one record per CDR3 protein. The profile shows hundreds of thousands of distinct CDR3 sequences, 32% of them singletons. Those donating, healthy Caucasian individuals from Russia, were aged about 6 to 100. This CDR3 region has 14 residues. J lost 4 bases, V lost 6 bases, and 6 bases had no gene match. The germline CDR1 and CDR2 sequences are DFQATT and SNEGSKA (reference sequence). This clonotype was detected many times.

The TCR comes from an elderly woman in good health. The V gene is TRBV20-1, the J gene TRBJ1-6; 7 bases are shared with TRBD1. The sample was blood. The CDR3: CSAVTGVYNSPLHF. In nucleotides, the CDR3 is TGCAGTGCAGTAACAGGGGTATATAATTCACCCCTCCACTTT.